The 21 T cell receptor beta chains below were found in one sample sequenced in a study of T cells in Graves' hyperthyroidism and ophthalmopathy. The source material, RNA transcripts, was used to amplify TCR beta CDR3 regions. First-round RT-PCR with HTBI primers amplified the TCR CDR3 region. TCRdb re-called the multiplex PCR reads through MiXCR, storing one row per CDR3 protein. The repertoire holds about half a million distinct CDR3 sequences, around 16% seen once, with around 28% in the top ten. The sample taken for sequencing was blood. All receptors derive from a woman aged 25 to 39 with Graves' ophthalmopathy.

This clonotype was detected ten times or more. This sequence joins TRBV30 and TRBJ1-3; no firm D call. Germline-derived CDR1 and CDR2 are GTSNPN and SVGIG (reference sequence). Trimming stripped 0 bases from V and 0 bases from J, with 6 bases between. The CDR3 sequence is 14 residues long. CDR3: CAWSVSSSGNTIYF. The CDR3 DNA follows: TGTGCCTGGAGTGTGTCAAGCTCTGGAAACACCATATATTTT.

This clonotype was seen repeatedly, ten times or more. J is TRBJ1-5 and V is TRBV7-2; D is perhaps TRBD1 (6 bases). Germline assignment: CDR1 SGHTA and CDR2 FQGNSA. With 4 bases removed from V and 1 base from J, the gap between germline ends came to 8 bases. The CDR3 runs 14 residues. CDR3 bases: TGTGCCAGCAGCTGGGACACGAGCAATCAGCCCCAGCATTTT. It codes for CASSWDTSNQPQHF.

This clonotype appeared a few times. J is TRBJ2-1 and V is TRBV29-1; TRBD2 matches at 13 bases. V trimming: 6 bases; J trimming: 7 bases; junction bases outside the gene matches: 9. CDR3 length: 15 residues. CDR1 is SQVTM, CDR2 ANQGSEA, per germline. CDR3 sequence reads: CSVVGTSGNLNEQFF. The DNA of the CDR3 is TGCAGCGTAGTGGGGACTAGCGGGAATTTAAATGAGCAGTTCTTC.

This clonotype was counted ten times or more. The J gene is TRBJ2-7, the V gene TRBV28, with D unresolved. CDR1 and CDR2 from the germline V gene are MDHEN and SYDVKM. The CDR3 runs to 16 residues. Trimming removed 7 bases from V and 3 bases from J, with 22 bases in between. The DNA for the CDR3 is TGTGCCAGCATCTCAAGGGATCCCAAGTGGGGCTACGAGCAGTACTTC. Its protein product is CASISRDPKWGYEQYF.

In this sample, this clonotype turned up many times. CDR3: CRPFGAFF. The CDR3 nucleotides are TGCAGGCCTTTCGGAGCTTTCTTT. This chain joins TRBV20-1 and TRBJ1-1; D not certain. The CDR3 runs 8 residues. Germline CDR1 reads DFQATT; CDR2 reads SNEGSKA (reference sequence).

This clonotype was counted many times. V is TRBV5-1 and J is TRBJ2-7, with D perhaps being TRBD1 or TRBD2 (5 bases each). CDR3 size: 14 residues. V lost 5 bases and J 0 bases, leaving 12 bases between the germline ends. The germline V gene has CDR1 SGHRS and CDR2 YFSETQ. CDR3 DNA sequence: TGCGCCAGCAGATCCCGGGACGACTCCTACGAGCAGTACTTC. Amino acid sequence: CASRSRDDSYEQYF.

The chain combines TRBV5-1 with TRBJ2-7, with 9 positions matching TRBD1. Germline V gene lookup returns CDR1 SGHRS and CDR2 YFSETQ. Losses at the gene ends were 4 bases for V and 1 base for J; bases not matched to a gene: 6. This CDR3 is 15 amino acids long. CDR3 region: CASSGGQGGSYEQYF. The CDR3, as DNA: TGCGCCAGCAGCGGGGGACAGGGAGGTTCCTACGAGCAGTACTTC.

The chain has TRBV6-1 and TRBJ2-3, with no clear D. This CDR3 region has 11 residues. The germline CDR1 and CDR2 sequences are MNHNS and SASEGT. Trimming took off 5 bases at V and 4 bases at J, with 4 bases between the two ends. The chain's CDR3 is CASSTSDTQYF. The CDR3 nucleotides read TGTGCCAGCAGTACCTCAGATACGCAGTATTTT.

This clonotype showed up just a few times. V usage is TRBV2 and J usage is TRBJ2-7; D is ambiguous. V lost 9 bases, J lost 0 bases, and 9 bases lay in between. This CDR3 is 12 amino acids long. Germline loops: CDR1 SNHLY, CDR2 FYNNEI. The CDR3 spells CARAQGSYEQYF. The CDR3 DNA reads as TGTGCCAGAGCCCAAGGCTCCTACGAGCAGTACTTC.

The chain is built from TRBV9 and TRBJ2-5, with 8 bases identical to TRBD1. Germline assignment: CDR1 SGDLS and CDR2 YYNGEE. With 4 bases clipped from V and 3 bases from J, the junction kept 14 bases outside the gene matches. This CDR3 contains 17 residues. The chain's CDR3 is CASSRLGTGPPEETQYF. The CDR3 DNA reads TGTGCCAGCAGCCGCCTGGGGACAGGTCCCCCCGAAGAGACCCAGTACTTC.

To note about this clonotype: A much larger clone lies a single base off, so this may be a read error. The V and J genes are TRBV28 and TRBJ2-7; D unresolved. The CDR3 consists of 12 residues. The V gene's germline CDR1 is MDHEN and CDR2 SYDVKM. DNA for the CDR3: TGTGCCGGCAGTTTGTTGGGTAACGAGCAGTACTTC. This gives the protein CAGSLLGNEQYF.

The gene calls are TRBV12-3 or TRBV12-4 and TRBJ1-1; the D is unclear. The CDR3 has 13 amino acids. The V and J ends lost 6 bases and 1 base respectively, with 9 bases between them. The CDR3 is CASRIVGNTEAFF. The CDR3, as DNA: TGTGCCAGCAGGATTGTCGGGAACACTGAAGCTTTCTTT.

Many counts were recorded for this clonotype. CDR3 sequence reads: CSARVGQGLGTDTQYF. CDR3 DNA: TGCAGTGCTAGAGTGGGACAGGGTCTCGGCACAGATACGCAGTATTTT. The chain joins TRBV20-1 to TRBJ2-3; 9 bases agree with TRBD1. The junction had 6 bases not matched to a gene; V was cut back by 1 base and J by 1 base. Germline CDR1 reads DFQATT; CDR2 reads SNEGSKA (reference sequence). The CDR3 runs 16 residues.

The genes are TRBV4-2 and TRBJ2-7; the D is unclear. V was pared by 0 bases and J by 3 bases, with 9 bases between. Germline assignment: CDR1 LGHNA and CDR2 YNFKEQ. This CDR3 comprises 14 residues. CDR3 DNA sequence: TGTGCCAGCAGCCAAGAGGACGGGTACTACGAGCAGTACTTC. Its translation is CASSQEDGYYEQYF.

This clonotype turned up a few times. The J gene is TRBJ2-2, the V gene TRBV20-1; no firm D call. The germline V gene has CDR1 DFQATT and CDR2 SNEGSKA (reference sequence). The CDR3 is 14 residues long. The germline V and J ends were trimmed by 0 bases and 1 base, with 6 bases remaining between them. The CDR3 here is CSARDWENTGELFF. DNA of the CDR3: TGCAGTGCTAGAGATTGGGAGAACACCGGGGAGCTGTTTTTT.

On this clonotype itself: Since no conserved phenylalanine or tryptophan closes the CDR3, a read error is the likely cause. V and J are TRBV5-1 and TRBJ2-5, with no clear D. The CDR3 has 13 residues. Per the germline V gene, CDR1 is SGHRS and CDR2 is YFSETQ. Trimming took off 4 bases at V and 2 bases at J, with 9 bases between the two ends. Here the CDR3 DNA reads TGCGCCAGCAGCCCTAGGCAGCAAGAGACCCAGTACCTC. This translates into CASSPRQQETQYL.

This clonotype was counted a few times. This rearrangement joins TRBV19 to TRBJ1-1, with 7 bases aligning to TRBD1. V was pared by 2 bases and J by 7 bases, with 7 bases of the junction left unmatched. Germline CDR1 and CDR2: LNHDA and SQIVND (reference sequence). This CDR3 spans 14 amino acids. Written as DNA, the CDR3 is TGTGCCAGTAGTATAATGGCAGGGGGGAGTGAAGCTTTCTTT. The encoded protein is CASSIMAGGSEAFF. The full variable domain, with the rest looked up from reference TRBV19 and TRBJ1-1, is DGGITQSPKYLFRKEGQNVTLSCEQNLNHDAMYWYRQDPGQGLRLIYYSQIVNDFQKGDIAEGYSVSREKKESFPLTVTSAQKNPTAFYLCASSIMAGGSEAFFGQGTRLTVV.

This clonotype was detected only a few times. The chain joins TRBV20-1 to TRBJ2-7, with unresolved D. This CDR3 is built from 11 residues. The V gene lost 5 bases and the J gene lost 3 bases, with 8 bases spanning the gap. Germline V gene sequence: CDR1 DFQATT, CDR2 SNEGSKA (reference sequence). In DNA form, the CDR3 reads TGCAGTGCTCATCCGGACTACGAGCAGTACTTC. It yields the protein CSAHPDYEQYF.

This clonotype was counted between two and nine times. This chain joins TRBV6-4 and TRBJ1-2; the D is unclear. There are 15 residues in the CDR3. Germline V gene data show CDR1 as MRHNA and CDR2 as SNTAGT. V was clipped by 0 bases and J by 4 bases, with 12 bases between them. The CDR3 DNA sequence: TGTGCCAGCAGTGACTCGAGGCTGATCACCTATGGCTACACCTTC. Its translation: CASSDSRLITYGYTF.

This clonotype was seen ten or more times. In DNA, the CDR3 is TGTGCCAGCAGCTGGAAGACTAGCAAGGACTCTAAAGGCGGAAGCTACGAGCAGTACTTC. Amino acids: CASSWKTSKDSKGGSYEQYF. The chain links TRBV7-9 to TRBJ2-7; 7 bases map to TRBD2. The V gene's germline CDR1 is SEHNR and CDR2 FQNEAQ (reference sequence). The junction had 24 bases not matched to a gene; V was cut back by 4 bases and J by 3 bases. The CDR3 has 20 amino acids.

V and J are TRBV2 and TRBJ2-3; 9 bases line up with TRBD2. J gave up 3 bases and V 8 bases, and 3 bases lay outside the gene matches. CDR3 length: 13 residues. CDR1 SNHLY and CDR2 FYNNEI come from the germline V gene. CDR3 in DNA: TGTGCCAGCGTTGGACTAGCGACAGATACGCAGTATTTT. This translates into CASVGLATDTQYF.